This TCR beta chain is from a study of CD8+ T cells in alopecia areata. Study-wide results and caveats: For lesional scalp, especially alopecia totalis/universalis, clonality was higher than in normal scalp. Scalp specimens additionally yield sequences from normal skin's resident alphabeta T cells.

Peripheral blood and lesional scalp punch biopsies were taken from alopecia areata patients. RNA, once extracted, was reverse transcribed into cDNA for use as the sequencing template. TCRdb keeps only in-frame clones here, not all; method: immunoSEQ multiplex PCR. This table holds 7,000 to 7,500 clones, around 60% found once. With respect to this clone: Its antigen remains unidentified.

The V gene lost 0 bases and the J gene lost 2 bases, with 10 bases spanning the gap. CDR3 length: 14 amino acids. CDR1 is GTSNPN and CDR2 is SVGIG in the germline V gene (reference sequence). This receptor was taken from a human donor with alopecia areata. The specimen was skin, collected at week 0. This chain uses TRBV30 with TRBJ1-2, with D possibly matching TRBD1 (5 bases). The CDR3 is CAWSVRAGNYGYTF. The CDR3 nucleotides read TGTGCCTGGAGTGTACGCGCAGGGAACTATGGCTACACCTTC.